What follows are 19 T cell receptor beta chains derived from one specimen sequenced in a study of CD8 T cells in Susac syndrome. Random hexamers were used to reverse transcribe an amount of about 0.5 to 1 ug RNA. Using its own MiXCR run on the immunoSEQ multiplex PCR reads, TCRdb lists one record per CDR3 protein. The data show about 100,000 distinct CDR3 sequences, roughly 96% seen once. Sequenced input: CD8+ T cells from PBMCs. These receptors came from a human donor with Susac syndrome.

The rearrangement uses TRBV29-1 and TRBJ2-7, with TRBD1 as a possible D gene (6 bases). CDR3 length equals 12 residues. Germline CDR1 is SQVTM and CDR2 is ANQGSEA. V lost 7 bases and J 2 bases, leaving 12 bases between the germline ends. CDR3 amino acids: CSARDTTYEQYF. CDR3 nucleotide sequence: TGCAGCGCCCGGGACACTACCTACGAGCAGTACTTC.

This sequence joins TRBV4-1 and TRBJ2-3; 7 nucleotides line up with TRBD1. From germline, CDR1 is MGHRA and CDR2 YSYEKL. This CDR3 contains 15 residues. The V segment lost 7 bases and the J segment 3 bases; nucleotides outside the gene matches: 10. CDR3 protein: CASKRMQGVTDTQYF. For the CDR3, the DNA is TGCGCCAGCAAAAGGATGCAGGGGGTGACAGATACGCAGTATTTT.

V and J are TRBV20-1 and TRBJ2-5; tentative D call: TRBD2 (6 bases). This CDR3 comprises 12 residues. V lost 6 bases, J lost 2 bases, and 10 bases lay in between. Germline V gives CDR1 DFQATT, CDR2 SNEGSKA (reference sequence). CDR3 loop: CSADREQETQYF. DNA for the CDR3: TGCAGTGCAGACCGGGAGCAAGAGACCCAGTACTTC.

V gene TRBV5-4 combines with J gene TRBJ2-7; the D gene is possibly TRBD1 (6 bases). The CDR3 has 14 amino acids. The germline gives CDR1 SGHNT, CDR2 YYREEE (reference sequence). V was cut by 4 bases and J by 4 bases, with 15 bases left in between. In DNA form, the CDR3 reads TGTGCCAGCAGCGGACAGAAGGATGGTTACGAGCAGTACTTC. This encodes CASSGQKDGYEQYF. The full variable domain, completed using reference TRBV5-4 and TRBJ2-7, is ETGVTQSPTHLIKTRGQQVTLRCSSQSGHNTVSWYQQALGQGPQFIFQYYREEENGRGNFPPRFSGLQFPNYSSELNVNALELDDSALYLCASSGQKDGYEQYFGPGTRLTVT.

The chain combines TRBV3-1 with TRBJ2-5; D is possibly TRBD2 (5 bases). CDR1 and CDR2 (germline): LGHDT, YNNKEL (reference sequence). V gave up 5 bases and J gave up 5 bases, with 18 bases separating them. The CDR3 has 15 residues. The CDR3: CASSETNGTWETQYF. DNA for the CDR3: TGTGCCAGCAGCGAGACTAACGGAACCTGGGAGACCCAGTACTTC.

This clonotype is a singleton in its sample. The chain has TRBV29-1 and TRBJ2-2; D not certain. This CDR3 is built from 14 residues. Germline CDR1 reads SQVTM; CDR2 reads ANQGSEA. Trimming cost V 6 bases and J 3 bases, with 14 bases left between them. The CDR3 sequence: CSVYSGTDTGELFF. Written as DNA, the CDR3 is TGCAGCGTCTATAGTGGCACTGACACCGGGGAGCTGTTTTTT.

The J gene is TRBJ2-7, the V gene TRBV4-1; TRBD2 agrees at 7 bases. This CDR3 is built from 16 residues. V lost 1 base and J lost 4; bases outside the gene matches: 10. Germline-derived CDR1 and CDR2 are MGHRA and YSYEKL. The chain's CDR3 is CASSQGRASGIYEQYF. The DNA of the CDR3 is TGCGCCAGCAGCCAAGGCCGGGCTAGCGGAATTTACGAGCAGTACTTC.

J is TRBJ2-1 and V is TRBV10-3; 7 bases are a match to TRBD2. Germline CDR1 is ENHRY and CDR2 is SYGVKD. This CDR3 is 14 amino acids long. Unmatched junction bases numbered 7, after V lost 3 bases and J lost 8 bases. Here the CDR3 reads CAISERGVGDEQFF. The DNA of the CDR3 is TGTGCCATCAGTGAACGGGGGGTTGGGGATGAGCAGTTCTTC.

The chain employs TRBV20-1 and TRBJ2-7, with D perhaps TRBD2 (6 bases). Germline CDR1 and CDR2: DFQATT and SNEGSKA (reference sequence). The V gene lost 0 bases and the J gene lost 6 bases, with 18 bases spanning the gap. The CDR3 consists of 15 residues. This CDR3 is CSARDPGGKRGEQYF. DNA of the CDR3: TGCAGTGCTAGAGATCCAGGCGGGAAGAGAGGCGAGCAGTACTTC.

J is TRBJ2-7 and V is TRBV4-1; D ambiguous. This CDR3 is built from 12 residues. Trimming left V 0 bases short and J 5 bases short, with 5 bases between. In germline, CDR1 is MGHRA, CDR2 YSYEKL. The DNA for the CDR3 is TGCGCCAGCAGCCAAGAAGGTAACGAGCAGTACTTC. Translated: CASSQEGNEQYF.

This chain uses TRBV25-1 with TRBJ1-1; weak D call: TRBD1 (5 bases). CDR3 length: 13 amino acids. V was shortened by 7 bases and J by 6 bases, with 15 bases between the two germline ends. CDR1 and CDR2 from the germline V gene are MGHDK and SYGVNS. CDR3 coding DNA: TGTGCCAGCATCGGAGGGGCGGGGGCTGAAGCTTTCTTT. Translated, it gives CASIGGAGAEAFF.

The J gene is TRBJ1-5, the V gene TRBV28, with 7 nucleotides matching TRBD1. Germline values: CDR1 MDHEN, CDR2 SYDVKM. Trimming took 1 base from V and 6 from J; bases not matched to a gene: 12. The CDR3 is made up of 17 amino acids. In DNA form, the CDR3 reads TGTGCCAGCAGTTTATTTTCCGCGACAGGGTACGGTCAGCCCCAGCATTTT. It encodes CASSLFSATGYGQPQHF. The complete variable domain, with remaining parts taken from reference TRBV28 and TRBJ1-5, reads DVKVTQSSRYLVKRTGEKVFLECVQDMDHENMFWYRQDPGLGLRLIYFSYDVKMKEKGDIPEGYSVSREKKERFSLILESASTNQTSMYLCASSLFSATGYGQPQHFGDGTRLSIL.

CDR3 sequence reads: CASSEGTSGNEQFF. The CDR3 DNA reads TGTGCCAGCAGTGAAGGGACTAGCGGGAATGAGCAGTTCTTC. This rearrangement joins TRBV6-4 to TRBJ2-1; TRBD2 agrees at 12 bases. This CDR3 has 14 residues. Trimming at V came to 3 bases and at J to 7 bases, leaving 1 base not matched to a gene. The germline V gene has CDR1 MRHNA and CDR2 SNTAGT.

The V and J genes are TRBV7-8 and TRBJ1-1, with TRBD1 as a possible D gene (5 bases). V was pared by 7 bases and J by 0 bases, with 12 bases between. Germline CDR1 is SGHVS and CDR2 is FQNEAQ. The CDR3 loop spans 14 amino acids. The CDR3 nucleotides read TGTGCCAGCATCGAGGGGCTTCTGAACACTGAAGCTTTCTTT. It yields the protein CASIEGLLNTEAFF.

The gene calls are TRBV6-6 and TRBJ2-1; 10 nucleotides match TRBD2. Losses at the gene ends were 6 bases for V and 5 bases for J; bases not matched to a gene: 7. The germline V gene has CDR1 MNHNY and CDR2 SVGAGI (reference sequence). The CDR3 is made up of 15 amino acids. The DNA for the CDR3 is TGTGCCAGCAGCGATTGGACTAGCGGCGACAATGAGCAGTTCTTC. Protein product: CASSDWTSGDNEQFF.

The genes are TRBV18 and TRBJ2-6; 9 bases line up with TRBD1. The CDR3 is 15 amino acids. Per the germline V gene, CDR1 is KGHSH and CDR2 is LQKENI. J was trimmed by 7 bases and V by 5 bases; bases with no gene match: 6. The CDR3 sequence: CASSSSGQGANVLTF. Written as DNA, the CDR3 is TGTGCCAGCTCATCGTCGGGACAGGGCGCCAACGTCCTGACTTTC. Using reference TRBV18 and TRBJ2-6 for the parts outside the CDR3, the full variable domain is NAGVMQNPRHLVRRRGQEARLRCSPMKGHSHVYWYRQLPEEGLKFMVYLQKENIIDESGMPKERFSAEFPKEGPSILRIQQVVRGDSAAYFCASSSSGQGANVLTFGAGSRLTVL.

The rearrangement joins TRBV7-2 to TRBJ2-3; D uncertain. CDR1 is SGHTA and CDR2 is FQGNSA in the germline V gene. This CDR3 has 13 residues. V was shortened by 3 bases and J by 0 bases, with 4 bases between the two germline ends. The CDR3 loop is CASSFGSTDTQYF. CDR3 nucleotides: TGTGCCAGCAGCTTTGGGAGCACAGATACGCAGTATTTT.

The rearrangement links TRBV29-1 to TRBJ2-7; unclear D gene. CDR3 length: 13 amino acids. Trimming took 3 bases from V and 0 from J, leaving 9 bases between them. The germline V gene encodes CDR1 SQVTM and CDR2 ANQGSEA. CDR3 nucleotide sequence: TGCAGCGTTGAGGGATCCGACTCCTACGAGCAGTACTTC. This sequence encodes CSVEGSDSYEQYF.

J is TRBJ1-2 and V is TRBV29-1; 7 nucleotides match TRBD1. CDR1 is SQVTM and CDR2 is ANQGSEA in the germline V gene. V dropped 6 bases and J dropped 4; count of bases not matched to a gene: 8. This CDR3 region has 13 residues. The DNA of the CDR3 is TGCAGCGTAGACCGACAGGGCCCCTATGGCTACACCTTC. It codes for CSVDRQGPYGYTF. Variable domain in full (rest from reference TRBV29-1 and TRBJ1-2): SAVISQKPSRDICQRGTSLTIQCQVDSQVTMMFWYRQQPGQSLTLIATANQGSEATYESGFVIDKFPISRPNLTFSTLTVSNMSPEDSSIYLCSVDRQGPYGYTFGSGTRLTVV.